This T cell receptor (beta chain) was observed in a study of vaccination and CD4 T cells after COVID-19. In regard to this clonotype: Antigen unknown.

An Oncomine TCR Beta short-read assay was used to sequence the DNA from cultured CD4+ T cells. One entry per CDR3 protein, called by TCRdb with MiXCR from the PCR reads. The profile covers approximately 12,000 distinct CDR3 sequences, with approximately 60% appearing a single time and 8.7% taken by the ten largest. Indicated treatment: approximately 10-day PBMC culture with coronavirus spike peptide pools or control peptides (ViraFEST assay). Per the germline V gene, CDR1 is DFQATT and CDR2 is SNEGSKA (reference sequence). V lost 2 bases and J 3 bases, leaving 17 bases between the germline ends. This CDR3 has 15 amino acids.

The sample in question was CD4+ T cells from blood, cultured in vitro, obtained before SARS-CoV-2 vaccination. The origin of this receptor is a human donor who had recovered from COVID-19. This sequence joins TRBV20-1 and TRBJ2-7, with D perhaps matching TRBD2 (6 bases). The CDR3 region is CSARPDPGGGYEQYF. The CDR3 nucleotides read TGCAGTGCTAGACCGGATCCCGGGGGAGGCTACGAGCAGTACTTC.